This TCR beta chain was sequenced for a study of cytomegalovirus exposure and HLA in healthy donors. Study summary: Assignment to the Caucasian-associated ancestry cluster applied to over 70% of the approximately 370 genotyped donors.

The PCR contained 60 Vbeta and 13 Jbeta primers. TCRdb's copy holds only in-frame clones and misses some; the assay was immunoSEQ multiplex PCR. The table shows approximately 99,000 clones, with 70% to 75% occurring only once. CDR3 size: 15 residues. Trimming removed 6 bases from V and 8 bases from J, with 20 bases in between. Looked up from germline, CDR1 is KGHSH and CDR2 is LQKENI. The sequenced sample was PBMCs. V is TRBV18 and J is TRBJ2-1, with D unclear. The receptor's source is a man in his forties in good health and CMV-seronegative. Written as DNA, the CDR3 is TGTGCCAGCTCGTCGGAACTGGGCATTACGGATGAGCAGTTCTTC. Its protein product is CASSSELGITDEQFF.